The 18 T cell receptor beta chains below all came from one sample that was sequenced in a study of shared clonotypes between healthy human individuals (TCRdb year 2020). CD8 naive samples were CD45RO-negative cells positively selected for CCR7, giving a CD45RA+CCR7+ population that excluded TemRA cells. Receptors were amplified or captured by the immunoSEQ multiplex PCR assay. Not all clones reach the TCRdb copy of this immuneACCESS table, which keeps in-frame sequences only. Checked studies attribute under half of the gap to unresolved V genes and leave the rest unexplained. This sample gives under 600,000 clones in total; roughly 98% of them show up just once. The ten top clones hold more than 0.3% of the sample. The sample taken for sequencing was naive CD8+ T cells sorted from blood. Taken with the paper, the label for cell subset or site translates to: CD45RA+CCR7+. The receptors were gathered from a man aged 25 to 40 in good health.

The V call is TRBV7-9, the J call TRBJ1-5; 7 bases agree with TRBD1. The CDR3 is made up of 17 amino acids. The germline V gene encodes CDR1 SEHNR and CDR2 FQNEAQ (reference sequence). V shed 1 base and J 0 bases; nucleotides not matched to a gene: 6. As DNA, the CDR3 is TGTGCCAGCAGCTTAGGGACAGGCGAGATTAGCAATCAGCCCCAGCATTTT. Translating it yields CASSLGTGEISNQPQHF.

This sequence joins TRBV5-1 and TRBJ2-7; no clear D gene. CDR1 SGHRS and CDR2 YFSETQ come from the germline V gene. The CDR3 length is 12 residues. V was cut by 0 bases and J by 5 bases, with 6 bases left in between. The CDR3 is CASSLALDEQYF. CDR3 bases: TGCGCCAGCAGCTTGGCCTTGGACGAGCAGTACTTC.

The chain links TRBV19 to TRBJ2-2; TRBD2 might be the D (6 bases). Per the germline V gene, CDR1 is LNHDA and CDR2 is SQIVND (reference sequence). This CDR3 has 14 residues. The ends were cut back, 5 bases at V and 3 bases at J, with 10 bases in the middle. The CDR3 DNA is TGTGCCAGTAGTTCTGGGGAGGACACCGGGGAGCTGTTTTTT. Encoded protein: CASSSGEDTGELFF.

A note on this clone: The same CDR3 also results from other DNA sequences found in this sample. The chain employs TRBV29-1 and TRBJ2-7; D is undetermined. The germline V gene encodes CDR1 SQVTM and CDR2 ANQGSEA. The V gene lost 1 base and the J gene lost 1 base, with 8 bases spanning the gap. The length of the CDR3 is 13 residues. The CDR3 nucleotides read TGCAGCGTTGAAGTTGCAGCGTCCTACGAGCAGTACTTC. It specifies CSVEVAASYEQYF.

This sequence joins TRBV4-1 and TRBJ2-7; D may be TRBD1 or TRBD2 (6 bases each). The CDR3 extends over 15 amino acids. The germline V gene encodes CDR1 MGHRA and CDR2 YSYEKL. The V gene lost 3 bases and the J gene lost 6 bases, with 18 bases spanning the gap. The CDR3: CASSQRGDLAREQYF. CDR3 sequence (DNA): TGCGCCAGCAGCCAGAGGGGGGACCTCGCACGCGAGCAGTACTTC.

The chain couples TRBV7-9 to TRBJ2-3, with D possibly being TRBD1 or TRBD2 (5 bases each). The CDR3 totals 15 residues. The V and J ends lost 4 bases and 2 bases respectively, with 13 bases between them. Germline values: CDR1 SEHNR, CDR2 FQNEAQ (reference sequence). The CDR3: CASSSSLGDTDTQYF. DNA for the CDR3: TGTGCCAGCAGCTCCTCACTAGGGGACACAGATACGCAGTATTTT.

This chain links TRBV4-1 with TRBJ2-2; the match to TRBD2 covers 7 bases. Germline V lookup: CDR1 MGHRA, CDR2 YSYEKL. V was clipped by 1 base and J by 4 bases; unmatched bases: 12. CDR3 length equals 18 residues. The CDR3 here is CASSQVFLASGVTGELFF. CDR3 bases: TGCGCCAGCAGCCAAGTGTTTTTAGCTAGCGGCGTCACCGGGGAGCTGTTTTTT.

This chain connects TRBV7-2 to TRBJ2-1; weak D call: TRBD2 (6 bases). The CDR3 runs 17 residues. Trimming left V 0 bases short and J 4 bases short, with 16 bases between. Per the germline V gene, CDR1 is SGHTA and CDR2 is FQGNSA. CDR3 in amino acids: CASSLALTGLLYNEQFF. Written as DNA, the CDR3 is TGTGCCAGCAGCTTAGCCCTAACGGGACTGCTATACAATGAGCAGTTCTTC.

The rearrangement joins TRBV4-1 to TRBJ2-7; TRBD2 matches at 10 bases. CDR1 and CDR2 (germline): MGHRA, YSYEKL. The CDR3 is 15 amino acids. The junction had 4 bases not matched to a gene; V was cut back by 2 bases and J by 3 bases. The CDR3 protein is CASSQRLAGLYEQYF. In DNA, the CDR3 is TGCGCCAGCAGCCAACGACTAGCGGGCCTCTACGAGCAGTACTTC.

The chain is built from TRBV7-6 and TRBJ2-5, with a tentative D call TRBD1 (8 bases). CDR1 is SGHVS and CDR2 is FNYEAQ in the germline V gene. The CDR3 is 15 residues long. Trimming cost V 5 bases and J 4 bases, with 17 bases left between them. The DNA of the CDR3 is TGTGCCAGCAGCCGAGGACAGGGACTAAGAGAGACCCAGTACTTC. Translated, it gives CASSRGQGLRETQYF.

J is TRBJ1-1 and V is TRBV5-1, with D possibly matching TRBD1 (5 bases). Germline loops: CDR1 SGHRS, CDR2 YFSETQ. Trimming left V 2 bases short and J 1 base short, with 9 bases between. The CDR3 is made up of 14 amino acids. DNA for the CDR3: TGCGCCAGCAGCTTAAGAGGGACGAACACTGAAGCTTTCTTT. Translating it yields CASSLRGTNTEAFF.

The genes are TRBV2 and TRBJ1-2; TRBD1 might be the D (5 bases). Trimming pared 6 bases from V and 8 bases from J, leaving 16 bases between. The CDR3 consists of 13 residues. Germline CDR1 is SNHLY and CDR2 is FYNNEI. The CDR3 sequence is CASRGAVRIGYTF. The CDR3 nucleotides are TGTGCCAGCAGAGGGGCCGTCCGAATCGGCTACACCTTC.

In regard to this clone: The same CDR3 arises from other DNA sequences in this sample as well. CDR3 sequence: CSVEVRNYGYTF. DNA for the CDR3: TGCAGCGTTGAAGTCCGAAACTATGGCTACACCTTC. This chain uses TRBV29-1 with TRBJ1-2, with D unresolved. The CDR3 consists of 12 residues. V was shortened by 1 base and J by 2 bases, with 5 bases between the two germline ends. Germline-derived CDR1 and CDR2 are SQVTM and ANQGSEA.

This chain uses TRBV15 with TRBJ2-1; possibly TRBD2 for D (5 bases). The germline V gene has CDR1 LNHNV and CDR2 YYDKDF (reference sequence). V shed 0 bases and J shed 2 bases, with 20 bases lying between them. The CDR3 contains 19 residues. The CDR3 loop reads CATSRESLRRTQAYNEQFF. The CDR3 DNA is TGTGCCACCAGCAGAGAATCCCTCCGTAGGACTCAAGCCTACAATGAGCAGTTCTTC.

The chain joins TRBV4-1 to TRBJ2-1; D gene unclear. Germline CDR1 is MGHRA and CDR2 is YSYEKL. The CDR3 has 12 residues. V gave up 2 bases and J gave up 7 bases, with 6 bases separating them. The CDR3 DNA sequence: TGCGCCAGCAGCCAACCCAGAAATGAGCAGTTCTTC. Protein sequence: CASSQPRNEQFF.

A note on this clone: The same CDR3 also results from other DNA sequences found in this sample. The chain has TRBV11-1 and TRBJ2-5; 8 nucleotides agree with TRBD1. This CDR3 is 14 amino acids long. The germline V gene encodes CDR1 SGHAT and CDR2 FQDESV (reference sequence). V lost 5 bases, J lost 2 bases, and 4 bases stayed unmatched. The CDR3 DNA follows: TGTGCCAGCAGCCCCCGACAGGGGCAAGAGACCCAGTACTTC. As protein: CASSPRQGQETQYF.

The gene calls are TRBV7-9 and TRBJ2-2; D is ambiguous. CDR3 length equals 16 residues. Trimming removed 2 bases from V and 6 bases from J, with 16 bases in between. Germline CDR1 SEHNR, CDR2 FQNEAQ (reference sequence). CDR3 sequence: CASSLPIGSSSGELFF. DNA of the CDR3: TGTGCCAGCAGCTTACCAATCGGGTCTTCATCCGGGGAGCTGTTTTTT. Drawing the rest from reference TRBV7-9 and TRBJ2-2, the complete variable domain is DTGVSQNPRHKITKRGQNVTFRCDPISEHNRLYWYRQTLGQGPEFLTYFQNEAQLEKSRLLSDRFSAERPKGSFSTLEIQRTEQGDSAMYLCASSLPIGSSSGELFFGEGSRLTVL.

The V and J genes are TRBV19 and TRBJ2-7; D not certain. The CDR3 covers 14 residues. Trimming took 1 base from V and 1 from J, leaving 8 bases between them. CDR1 and CDR2 from the germline V gene are LNHDA and SQIVND (reference sequence). CDR3 in amino acids: CASSIVGDSYEQYF. The CDR3 bases are TGTGCCAGTAGTATAGTTGGGGATTCCTACGAGCAGTACTTC.